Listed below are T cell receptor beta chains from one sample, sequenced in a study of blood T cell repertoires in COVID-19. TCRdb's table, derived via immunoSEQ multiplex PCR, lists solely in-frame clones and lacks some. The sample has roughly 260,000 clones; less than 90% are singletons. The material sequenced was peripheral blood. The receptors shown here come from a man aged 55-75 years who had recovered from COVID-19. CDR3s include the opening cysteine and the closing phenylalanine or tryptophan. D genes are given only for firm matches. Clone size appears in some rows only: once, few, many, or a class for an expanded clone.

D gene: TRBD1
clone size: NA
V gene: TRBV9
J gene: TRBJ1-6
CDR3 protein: CASSARDRGYNSPLHF
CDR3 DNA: TGTGCCAGCAGCGCCCGGGACAGGGGCTATAATTCACCCCTCCACTTT

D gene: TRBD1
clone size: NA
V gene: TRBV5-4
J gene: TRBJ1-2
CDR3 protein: CASSLGQGTNTF
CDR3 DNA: TGTGCCAGCAGCTTGGGACAGGGAACAAACACCTTC

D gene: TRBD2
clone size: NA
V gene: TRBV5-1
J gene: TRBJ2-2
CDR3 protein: CASSWNLRGGITGELFF
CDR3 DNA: TGCGCCAGCAGCTGGAACCTACGGGGGGGCATCACCGGGGAGCTGTTTTTT

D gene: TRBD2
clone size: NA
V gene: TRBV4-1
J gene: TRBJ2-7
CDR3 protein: CASSQAQAGGSVGPEQYF
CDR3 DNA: TGCGCCAGCAGCCAAGCTCAAGCGGGGGGCTCGGTGGGTCCCGAGCAGTACTTC

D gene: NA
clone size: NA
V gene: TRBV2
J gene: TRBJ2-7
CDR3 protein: CASSQTWSGSYEQYF
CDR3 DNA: TGTGCCAGCAGTCAAACTTGGTCGGGCTCCTACGAGCAGTACTTC

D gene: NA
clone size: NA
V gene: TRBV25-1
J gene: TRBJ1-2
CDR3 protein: CASSWGGGSYTF
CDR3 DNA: TGTGCCAGCAGTTGGGGCGGGGGTAGCTACACCTTC

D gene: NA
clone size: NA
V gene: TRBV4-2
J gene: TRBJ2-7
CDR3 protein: CASRSKPSHEQYF
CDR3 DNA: TGTGCCAGCAGGAGTAAACCGAGTCACGAGCAGTACTTC

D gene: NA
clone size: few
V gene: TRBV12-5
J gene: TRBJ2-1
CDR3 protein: CASGPRGKNRSYNEQFF
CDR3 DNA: TGTGCTAGTGGCCCTCGGGGAAAGAACCGCTCCTACAATGAGCAGTTCTTC

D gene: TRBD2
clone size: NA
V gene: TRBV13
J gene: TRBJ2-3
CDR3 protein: CASSSSGGGTDTQYF
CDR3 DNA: TGTGCCAGCAGCTCTAGCGGGGGGGGCACAGATACGCAGTATTTT

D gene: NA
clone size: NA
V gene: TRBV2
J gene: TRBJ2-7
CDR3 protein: CASRVVHYEQYF
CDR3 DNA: TGTGCCAGCAGAGTGGTACACTACGAGCAGTACTTC

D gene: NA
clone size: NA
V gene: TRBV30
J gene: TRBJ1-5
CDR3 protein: CAWSLAVDQPQHF
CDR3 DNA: TGTGCCTGGAGCTTGGCAGTCGATCAGCCCCAGCATTTT

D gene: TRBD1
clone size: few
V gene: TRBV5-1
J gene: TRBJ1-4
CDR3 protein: CASSSGQGASNEKLFF
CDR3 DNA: TGCGCCAGCAGCTCCGGACAGGGGGCCTCTAATGAAAAACTGTTTTTT

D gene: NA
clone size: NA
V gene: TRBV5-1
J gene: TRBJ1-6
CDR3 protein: CASSLSRVDYNSPLHF
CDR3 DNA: TGCGCCAGCAGCTTGAGCAGGGTTGACTATAATTCACCCCTCCACTTT

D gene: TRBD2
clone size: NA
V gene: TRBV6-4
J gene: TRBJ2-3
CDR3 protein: CASSHSGTSGADTQYF
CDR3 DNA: TGTGCCAGCAGTCACTCCGGGACTAGCGGTGCAGATACGCAGTATTTT

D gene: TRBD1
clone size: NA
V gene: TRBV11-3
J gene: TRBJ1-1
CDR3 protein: CASSGGTGLTEAFF
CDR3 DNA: TGTGCCAGCAGCGGAGGGACAGGGCTTACTGAAGCTTTCTTT

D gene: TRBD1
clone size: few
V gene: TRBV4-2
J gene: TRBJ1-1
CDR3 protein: CASSQVGFGQGAPEAFF
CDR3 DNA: TGTGCCAGCAGCCAAGTAGGTTTTGGACAGGGGGCTCCTGAAGCTTTCTTT